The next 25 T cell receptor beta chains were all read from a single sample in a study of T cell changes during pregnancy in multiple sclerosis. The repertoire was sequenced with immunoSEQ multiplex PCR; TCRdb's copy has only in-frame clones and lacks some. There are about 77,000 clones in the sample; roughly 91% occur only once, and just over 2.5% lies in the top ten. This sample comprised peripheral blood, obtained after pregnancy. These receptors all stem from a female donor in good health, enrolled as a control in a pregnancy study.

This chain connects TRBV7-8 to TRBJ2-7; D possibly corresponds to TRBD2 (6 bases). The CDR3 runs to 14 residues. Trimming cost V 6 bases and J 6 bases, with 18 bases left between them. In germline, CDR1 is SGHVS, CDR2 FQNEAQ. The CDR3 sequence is CASREGVVGGEQYF. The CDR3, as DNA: TGTGCCAGCAGGGAGGGTGTGGTCGGGGGCGAGCAGTACTTC.

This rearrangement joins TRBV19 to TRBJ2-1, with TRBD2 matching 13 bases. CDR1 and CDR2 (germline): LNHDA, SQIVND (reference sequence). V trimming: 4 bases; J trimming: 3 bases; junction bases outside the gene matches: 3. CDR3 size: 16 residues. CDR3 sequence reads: CASSTTSGRDYNEQFF. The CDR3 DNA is TGTGCCAGTAGTACAACTAGCGGGAGGGACTACAATGAGCAGTTCTTC.

CDR3 nucleotides: TGTGCCACCAGCAGAGATCGAGGACAGGGGAATGAAAAACTGTTTTTT. Translation gives CATSRDRGQGNEKLFF. The chain uses TRBV15 and TRBJ1-4, with 9 bases aligning to TRBD1. The CDR3 runs 16 residues. Germline V gives CDR1 LNHNV, CDR2 YYDKDF (reference sequence). Trimming cost V 0 bases and J 5 bases; bases outside gene matches: 4.

CDR3 sequence: CASSPGGQGAYEQYF. In DNA form, the CDR3 reads TGTGCCAGCTCACCAGGGGGACAGGGGGCCTACGAGCAGTACTTC. This chain links TRBV18 with TRBJ2-7; 11 bases line up with TRBD1. The germline CDR1 and CDR2 sequences are KGHSH and LQKENI. CDR3 length equals 15 residues. J lost 2 bases, V lost 2 bases, and 2 bases had no gene match. Using reference TRBV18 and TRBJ2-7 for the parts outside the CDR3, the full variable domain is NAGVMQNPRHLVRRRGQEARLRCSPMKGHSHVYWYRQLPEEGLKFMVYLQKENIIDESGMPKERFSAEFPKEGPSILRIQQVVRGDSAAYFCASSPGGQGAYEQYFGPGTRLTVT.

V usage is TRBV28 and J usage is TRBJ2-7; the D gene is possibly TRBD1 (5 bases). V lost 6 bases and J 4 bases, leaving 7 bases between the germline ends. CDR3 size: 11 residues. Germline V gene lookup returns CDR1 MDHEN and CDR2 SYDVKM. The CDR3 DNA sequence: TGTGCCAGCAGGCAGGGTTACGAGCAGTACTTC. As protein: CASRQGYEQYF.

CDR3: CASSHKRPSPTSLEEAFF. The CDR3, as DNA: TGCGCCAGCAGCCACAAAAGACCCTCGCCCACCTCCTTGGAGGAAGCTTTCTTT. V usage is TRBV4-3 and J usage is TRBJ1-1; no definite D call. The CDR3 totals 18 residues. With 3 bases removed from V and 8 bases from J, the gap between germline ends came to 28 bases. Germline values: CDR1 LGHNA, CDR2 YSLEER.

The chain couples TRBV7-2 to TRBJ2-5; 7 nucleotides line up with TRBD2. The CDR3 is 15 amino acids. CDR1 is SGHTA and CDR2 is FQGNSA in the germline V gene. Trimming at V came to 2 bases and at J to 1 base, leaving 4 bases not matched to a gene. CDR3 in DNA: TGTGCCAGCAGCTTACTAGCGGTAATCCAAGAGACCCAGTACTTC. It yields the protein CASSLLAVIQETQYF.

CDR3 sequence reads: CASSIEESPLHF. The CDR3 DNA is TGTGCCAGTAGTATAGAAGAGTCACCCCTCCACTTT. This rearrangement joins TRBV19 to TRBJ1-6; D is undetermined. This CDR3 is built from 12 residues. V shed 0 bases and J shed 10 bases, with 4 bases lying between them. The V gene's germline CDR1 is LNHDA and CDR2 SQIVND (reference sequence).

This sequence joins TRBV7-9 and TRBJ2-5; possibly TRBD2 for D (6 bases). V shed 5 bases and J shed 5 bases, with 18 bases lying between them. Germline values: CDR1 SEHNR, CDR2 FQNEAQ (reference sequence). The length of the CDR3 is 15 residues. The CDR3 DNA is TGTGCCAGCAGCAATCGGTCGGGAGTTCAGGAGACCCAGTACTTC. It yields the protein CASSNRSGVQETQYF.

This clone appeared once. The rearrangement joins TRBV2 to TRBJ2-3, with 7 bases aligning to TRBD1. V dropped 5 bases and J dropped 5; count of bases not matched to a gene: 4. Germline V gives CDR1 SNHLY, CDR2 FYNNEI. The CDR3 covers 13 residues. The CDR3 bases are TGTGCCAGCAGTTACGGACAGGTAGATACGCAGTATTTT. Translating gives CASSYGQVDTQYF.

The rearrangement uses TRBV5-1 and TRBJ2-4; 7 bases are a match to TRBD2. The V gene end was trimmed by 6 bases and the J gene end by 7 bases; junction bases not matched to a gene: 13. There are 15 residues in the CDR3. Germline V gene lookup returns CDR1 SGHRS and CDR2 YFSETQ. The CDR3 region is CASTEGSGNSNIQYF. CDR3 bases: TGCGCCAGCACCGAAGGAAGCGGGAATTCGAACATTCAGTACTTC.

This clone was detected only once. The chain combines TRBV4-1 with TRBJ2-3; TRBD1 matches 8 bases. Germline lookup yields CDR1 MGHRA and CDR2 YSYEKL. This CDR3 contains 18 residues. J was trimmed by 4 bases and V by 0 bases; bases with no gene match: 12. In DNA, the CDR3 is TGCGCCAGCAGCCAAGACACCGACAGGGGAGGCCCAGCAGATACGCAGTATTTT. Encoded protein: CASSQDTDRGGPADTQYF.

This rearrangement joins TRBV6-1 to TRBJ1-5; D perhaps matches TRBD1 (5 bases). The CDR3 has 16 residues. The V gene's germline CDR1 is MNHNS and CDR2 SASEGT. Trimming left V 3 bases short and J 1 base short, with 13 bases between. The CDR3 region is CASSDTGLSSNQPQHF. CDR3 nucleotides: TGTGCCAGCAGTGATACGGGACTCTCAAGCAATCAGCCCCAGCATTTT.

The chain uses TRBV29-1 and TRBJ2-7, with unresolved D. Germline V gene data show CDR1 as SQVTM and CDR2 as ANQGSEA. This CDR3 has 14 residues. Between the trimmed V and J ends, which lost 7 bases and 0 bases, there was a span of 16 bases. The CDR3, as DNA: TGCAGCGCCTTAGCTCCGGGTACCTCCTACGAGCAGTACTTC. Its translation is CSALAPGTSYEQYF.

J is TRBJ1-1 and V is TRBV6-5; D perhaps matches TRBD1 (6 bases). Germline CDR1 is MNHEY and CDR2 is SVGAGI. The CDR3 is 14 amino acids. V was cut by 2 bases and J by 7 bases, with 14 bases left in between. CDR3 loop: CASSYQRQVREAFF. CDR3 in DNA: TGTGCCAGCAGTTACCAACGACAGGTCCGTGAAGCTTTCTTT.

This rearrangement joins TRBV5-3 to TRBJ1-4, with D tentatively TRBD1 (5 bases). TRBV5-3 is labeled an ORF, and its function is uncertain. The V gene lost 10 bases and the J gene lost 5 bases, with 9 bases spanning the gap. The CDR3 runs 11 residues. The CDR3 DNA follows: TGTGCCCCCGGGGGGAATGAAAAACTGTTTTTT. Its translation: CAPGGNEKLFF.

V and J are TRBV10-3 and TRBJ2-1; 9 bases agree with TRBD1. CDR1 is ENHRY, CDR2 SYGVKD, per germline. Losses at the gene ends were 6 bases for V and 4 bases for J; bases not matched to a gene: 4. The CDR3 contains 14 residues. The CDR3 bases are TGTGCCATCAGCACAGGGGGCCTGTACAATGAGCAGTTCTTC. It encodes CAISTGGLYNEQFF.

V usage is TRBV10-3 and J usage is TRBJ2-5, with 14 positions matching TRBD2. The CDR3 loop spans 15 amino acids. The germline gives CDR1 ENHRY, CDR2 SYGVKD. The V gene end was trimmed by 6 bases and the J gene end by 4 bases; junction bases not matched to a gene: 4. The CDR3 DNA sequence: TGTGCCATCAGACGGGGGACTAGCGGGAGAGAGACCCAGTACTTC. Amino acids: CAIRRGTSGRETQYF.

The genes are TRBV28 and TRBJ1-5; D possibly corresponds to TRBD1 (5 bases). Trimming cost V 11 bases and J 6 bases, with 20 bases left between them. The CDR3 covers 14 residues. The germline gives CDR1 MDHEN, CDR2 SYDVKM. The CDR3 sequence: CAGRRGQTGQPQHF. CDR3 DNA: TGTGCCGGGCGAAGGGGCCAGACGGGTCAGCCCCAGCATTTT.

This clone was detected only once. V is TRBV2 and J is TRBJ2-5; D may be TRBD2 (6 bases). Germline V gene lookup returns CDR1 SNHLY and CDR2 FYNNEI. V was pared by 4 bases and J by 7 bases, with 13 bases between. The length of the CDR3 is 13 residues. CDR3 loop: CASSAGLWATQYF. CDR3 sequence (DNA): TGTGCCAGCAGTGCGGGACTCTGGGCGACCCAGTACTTC.

The CDR3 protein is CASSVTQGATDTQYF. DNA for the CDR3: TGTGCCAGCAGCGTGACACAGGGGGCAACAGATACGCAGTATTTT. The rearrangement links TRBV9 to TRBJ2-3; 9 nucleotides line up with TRBD1. J gave up 3 bases and V 2 bases, and 4 bases lay outside the gene matches. The CDR3 extends over 15 amino acids. CDR1 and CDR2 from the germline V gene are SGDLS and YYNGEE.

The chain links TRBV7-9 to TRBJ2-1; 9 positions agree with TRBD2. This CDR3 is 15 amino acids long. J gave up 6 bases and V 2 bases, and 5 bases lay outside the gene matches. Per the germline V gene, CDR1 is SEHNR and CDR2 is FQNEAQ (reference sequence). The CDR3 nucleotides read TGTGCCAGCAGCTTATTGCGGGGGGGCCGCAATGAGCAGTTCTTC. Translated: CASSLLRGGRNEQFF.

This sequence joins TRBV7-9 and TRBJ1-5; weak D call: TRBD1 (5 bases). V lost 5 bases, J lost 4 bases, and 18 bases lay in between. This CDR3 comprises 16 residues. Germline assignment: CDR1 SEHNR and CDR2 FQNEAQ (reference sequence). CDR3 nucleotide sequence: TGTGCCAGCAGCCCCTCTGGGTCAGGGAGGAATCAGCCCCAGCATTTT. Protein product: CASSPSGSGRNQPQHF. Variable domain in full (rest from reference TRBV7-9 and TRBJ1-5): DTGVSQNPRHKITKRGQNVTFRCDPISEHNRLYWYRQTLGQGPEFLTYFQNEAQLEKSRLLSDRFSAERPKGSFSTLEIQRTEQGDSAMYLCASSPSGSGRNQPQHFGDGTRLSIL.

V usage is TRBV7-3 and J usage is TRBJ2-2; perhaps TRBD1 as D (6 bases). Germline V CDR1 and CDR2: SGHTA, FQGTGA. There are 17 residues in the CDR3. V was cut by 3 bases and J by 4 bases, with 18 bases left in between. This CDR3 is CASSFRDTRQLTGELFF. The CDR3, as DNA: TGTGCCAGCAGCTTCCGGGACACCAGGCAACTCACCGGGGAGCTGTTTTTT. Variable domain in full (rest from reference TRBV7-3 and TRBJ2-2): GAGVSQTPSNKVTEKGKYVELRCDPISGHTALYWYRQSLGQGPEFLIYFQGTGAADDSGLPNDRFFAVRPEGSVSTLKIQRTERGDSAVYLCASSFRDTRQLTGELFFGEGSRLTVL.

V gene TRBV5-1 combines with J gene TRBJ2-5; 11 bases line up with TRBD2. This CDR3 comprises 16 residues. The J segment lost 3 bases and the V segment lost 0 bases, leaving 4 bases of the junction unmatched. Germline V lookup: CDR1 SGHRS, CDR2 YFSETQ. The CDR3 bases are TGCGCCAGCAGCTTGGGGAGGGGACTAGCGGAAGAGACCCAGTACTTC. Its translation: CASSLGRGLAEETQYF. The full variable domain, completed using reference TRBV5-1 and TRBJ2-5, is KAGVTQTPRYLIKTRGQQVTLSCSPISGHRSVSWYQQTPGQGLQFLFEYFSETQRNKGNFPGRFSGRQFSNSRSEMNVSTLELGDSALYLCASSLGRGLAEETQYFGPGTRLLVL.